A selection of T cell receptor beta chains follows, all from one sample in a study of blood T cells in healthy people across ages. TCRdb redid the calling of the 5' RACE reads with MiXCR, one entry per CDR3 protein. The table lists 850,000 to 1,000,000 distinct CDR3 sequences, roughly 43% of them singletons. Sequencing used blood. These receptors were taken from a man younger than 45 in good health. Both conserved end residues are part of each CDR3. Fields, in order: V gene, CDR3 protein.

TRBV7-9,CASSHPLGTEAFF
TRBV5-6,CASSLITGDGGYIF
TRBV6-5,CASSYSEGNGYTF
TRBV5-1,CASSLAPGEGTEAFF
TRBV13,CASSQRTAWEGYTF
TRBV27,CASSYGQAYGYIF
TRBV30,CASKADGSNYGYTF
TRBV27,CASSPSSGGYEQYF
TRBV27,CASSFGINQPQHF
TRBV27,CASSYGASYEQYF
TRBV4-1,CASSQDSTSGGAKETQYF
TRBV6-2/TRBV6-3,CASSYDRSRAYNEQFF
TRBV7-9,CASNFLEDTQYF
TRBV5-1,CASSYGERNTEAFF
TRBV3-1,CASSQGEAGGHNEQFF
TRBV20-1,CSARQGGPNQPQHF
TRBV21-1,CASSKGGQGADTQYF
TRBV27,CASSLLGDADTQYF
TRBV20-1,CSARDAGRETQYF
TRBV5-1,CASSLSPLAGAYNEQFF
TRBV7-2,CASSLGDRGGYTQYF
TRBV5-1,CASSLYPVSGGSGANVLTF
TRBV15,CATSRDKDTLGGGELFF
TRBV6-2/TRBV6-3,CASSRDVPYNEQFF
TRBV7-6,CASSVNRGETQYF
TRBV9,CASTKDRTGELFF
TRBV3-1,CASSHSDRLPDTQYF
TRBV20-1,CSARDAGLNTEAFF
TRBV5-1,CASSWTGLNQPQHF
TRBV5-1,CASSLSQNYNSPLHF
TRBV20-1,CSASRGGMNTEAFF
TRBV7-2,CASSRGGVTDTQYF
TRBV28,CASRDSHTEAFF